This T cell receptor beta chain was obtained from a study of blood T cell repertoires in COVID-19. About the study: In each case, the material was cDNA or gDNA derived from T cells, B-cell-depleted T cells, or PBMCs.

Generated by immunoSEQ multiplex PCR, the TCRdb table keeps only in-frame clones and is missing some. The table lists roughly 98,000 clones, around 92% of them singletons, with approximately 6% in the top ten. There are 12 residues in the CDR3. Germline CDR1 is DFQATT and CDR2 is SNEGSKA (reference sequence). Trimming at V came to 3 bases and at J to 8 bases, leaving 6 bases not matched to a gene. The sample comprised peripheral blood. The chain combines TRBV20-1 with TRBJ1-2; 7 positions match TRBD1. The TCR comes from a woman aged 55-69 years with active COVID-19. DNA for the CDR3: TGCAGTGCTAGTGATACAGGGGTAGGCTACACCTTC. Translated: CSASDTGVGYTF.